This T cell receptor beta chain originates from a study of T-cell memory formation after mild COVID-19. About the research overall: TCR clusters showed largely donor specificity. Study outcomes and limitations: That cross-reactive memory joined was suggested by some responding clones appearing in pre-infection memory.

The V end lost 4 bases, the J end lost 8 bases, and 23 bases lay between the germline ends. In germline, CDR1 is DFQATT, CDR2 SNEGSKA (reference sequence). The CDR3 has 15 residues. TCRdb re-called the 5' RACE reads through MiXCR, storing one row per CDR3 protein. The data show hundreds of thousands of distinct CDR3 sequences, about 15% seen once. This clonotype was seen a few times. Its antigen is undetermined. This clonotype was sampled from a man aged 18 to 29 who had mild COVID-19 (a few samples of this study predate the infection). Cell type and time point are not known. The chain links TRBV20-1 to TRBJ1-2; possible D gene TRBD1, 6 bases. Sample: PBMCs or a T cell subset sorted from them (not recorded which). For the CDR3, the DNA is TGCAGTGCTACATCTCCGGCGGACAGCAGTGGGGGCTACACCTTC. Translated: CSATSPADSSGGYTF.